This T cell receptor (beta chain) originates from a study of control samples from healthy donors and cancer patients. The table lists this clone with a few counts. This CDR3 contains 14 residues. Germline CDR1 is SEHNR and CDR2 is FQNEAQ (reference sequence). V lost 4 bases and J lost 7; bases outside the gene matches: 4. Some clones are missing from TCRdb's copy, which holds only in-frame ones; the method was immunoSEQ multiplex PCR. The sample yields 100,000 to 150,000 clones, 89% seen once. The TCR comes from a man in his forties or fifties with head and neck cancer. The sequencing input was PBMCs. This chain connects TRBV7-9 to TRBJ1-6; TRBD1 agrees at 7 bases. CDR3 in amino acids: CASSWDSENSPLHF. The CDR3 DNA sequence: TGTGCCAGCAGCTGGGACAGCGAAAATTCACCCCTCCACTTT.